The following is a T cell receptor beta chain sequence with its context. This clone's antigen is unknown. Per-nucleotide qualities are absent, and no much larger clonotype sits a single base away. V loses 8 bases of germline sequence and J loses 7 bases, and the interval between the two ends is 27 bases. Per the germline V gene, SGHNT is the CDR1 and YENEEA is the CDR2. Its CDR3 holds 17 amino acids, cysteine through phenylalanine. CDR3 DNA is the only sequence kept; it has 51 bases, read in frame from the first base. The time point label here, explained by the study, means: cells obtained before transplantation from donor or recipient. CD3+CD4+ and CD3+CD8+ populations were FACS-sorted from unstimulated pre-transplant donor and recipient cells taken from spleen or lymph nodes. The library was generated by the immunoSEQ multiplex PCR assay. For most patients, genomic DNA was isolated using the Qiagen DNeasy Blood and Tissue Kit and was shipped frozen to Adaptive Biotechnologies for TCR sequencing. For most patients, genomic DNA was subjected to high-throughput TCR-beta CDR3 sequencing by Adaptive Biotechnologies. In the authors' own workflow: TCR sequencing data were retrieved from Adaptive's ImmunoSEQ software for 15 to 20 patients, whereas three other patients were processed with MiXCR and VDJtools. To correct CD4 versus CD8 sorting errors, any sequence found in both subsets at a frequency ratio below 5:1 was removed. CDR3 nucleotide sequences shared between donor and recipient were removed because the origin of such sequences could not be assigned. At least 2-fold expansion over unstimulated cells and a minimum CFSE-low frequency of 0.002% (template counts) or 0.001% (read counts) were required for clones to be classified as alloreactive. Clones detected in sequenced pre-transplant spleen, lymph node, or MLR CFSE-low populations of the donor or recipient were defined as mappable. Cumulative frequency of alloreactive clones was calculated as a percentage of all sequences weighted by copy number. Here the immuneACCESS table is served through TCRdb, limited to in-frame sequences with V and J called. Missing clones are a known gap in these copies; in checked studies unresolved V genes cover under half, and the rest lacks a known reason. V, J and clone size are taken as reported in that table, and D and trimming were inferred from the DNA itself. The sample data list about 100,000 clones, and roughly nine tenths of these were observed just once. The ten largest make up about 0.9% of the sample.

The data were obtained in a study of graft-versus-host responses after intestinal transplantation (dated by TCRdb to about 2021). Regarding the complete study: The transplants that recipients received were multivisceral, liver-intestinal, or isolated intestinal. Every recipient was given anti-thymocyte globulin induction, followed by 3 to 4 years of maintenance tacrolimus and steroids. Bulk TCR-beta CDR3 sequencing was used to track graft-versus-host and host-versus-graft alloreactive T cell clones in the graft, circulation and bone marrow after intestinal transplantation. Alloreactive clones were identified by sequencing pre-transplant mixed lymphocyte reaction products and comparing these products with unstimulated pre-transplant donor and recipient T cells. The cohort enrolled 24 intestinal transplant recipients, one of whom was a retransplant, and a few patients without pretransplant specimens were excluded. A peak of at least 4% donor T cells among recipient peripheral blood mononuclear cells was the definition used for donor T cell macrochimerism. Instead of going to the commercial service, samples from a few later patients were sequenced in-house on an Illumina MiSeq and processed with MiXCR.

Paper-wide results and their limitations: GvH clones were found in recipient bone marrow, and some of the GvH clones appeared earlier in ileal mucosa or blood, which is consistent with an intestinal mucosal origin. Patients with donor T cell macrochimerism had high GvH to HvG T cell clonal ratios in their allografts. The relatively low number and heterogeneity of intestinal transplant patients limited the conclusions. Early after transplant, declines in HvG clones were associated with peak levels of circulating GvH clones.

This sequence was found in a human donor who was the organ donor for an intestinal transplant. The sequence links TRBV11-3 to TRBJ2-1; the best D guess is TRBD2, with 7 bases matching. Sequenced material: unstimulated CD4+ T cells sorted from spleen or lymph node cells, taken before transplant. The nucleotide sequence is TGTGCCAGCGGCCAAGGAAAGGGGGGGGGCCGGCAAAATGAGCAGTTCTTC. Its protein reads: CASGQGKGGGRQNEQFF.